These 15 T cell receptor beta chains came from one sample sequenced in a study of Graves' ophthalmopathy and Graves' hyperthyroidism (dated 2018 in TCRdb). The run used an Illumina HiSeq 2000. For repertoire sequencing, the TCR beta CDR3 regions were amplified from RNA transcripts. The first round was an RT-PCR using HTBI primers with the Qiagen OneStep RT-PCR kit, and this first round was followed by a second-round multiplex PCR, then size selection and purification. TCRdb applied fastp at Q25 and MiXCR to the public reads, then kept only in-frame beta chains. Rows with one shared CDR3 protein collapse into an entry with the most common genes and DNA. This sample holds 600,000 to 700,000 distinct CDR3 sequences; more than 40% were observed only once. The ten largest make up over 2.5% of the sample. The sequenced sample consisted of peripheral blood. All receptors derive from an adult man with Graves' ophthalmopathy.

The J gene is TRBJ1-2, the V gene TRBV5-6; D is perhaps TRBD1 (5 bases). The CDR3 runs to 15 residues. Trimming cost V 7 bases and J 0 bases, with 16 bases left between them. Germline CDR1 and CDR2: SGHDT and YYEEEE. This CDR3 reads CASGSGLTANYGYTF. CDR3 bases: TGTGCCAGCGGCTCTGGACTGACAGCTAACTATGGCTACACCTTC.

This clonotype was counted only a few times. The chain employs TRBV6-5 and TRBJ2-2; tentative D call: TRBD1 (6 bases). The length of the CDR3 is 14 residues. Trimming pared 4 bases from V and 7 bases from J, leaving 13 bases between. Germline-derived CDR1 and CDR2 are MNHEY and SVGAGI. The CDR3 sequence: CASSSHSGDGELFF. CDR3 coding DNA: TGTGCCAGCAGTTCGCACTCAGGGGACGGGGAGCTGTTTTTT.

The V call is TRBV25-1, the J call TRBJ2-2; D possibly uses TRBD1 or TRBD2 (6 bases each). Germline V gene lookup returns CDR1 MGHDK and CDR2 SYGVNS. There are 15 residues in the CDR3. Trimming stripped 10 bases from V and 4 bases from J, with 19 bases between. Written as DNA, the CDR3 is TGTGCCACCGATGGAGGGGGGTCGCGCACCGGGGAGCTGTTTTTT. It translates to CATDGGGSRTGELFF.

The V call is TRBV7-9, the J call TRBJ1-1; 9 positions agree with TRBD1. The CDR3 is 11 amino acids. The germline V gene has CDR1 SEHNR and CDR2 FQNEAQ (reference sequence). J lost 11 bases, V lost 3 bases, and 1 base had no gene match. The chain's CDR3 is CASSFGQGAFF. CDR3 DNA sequence: TGTGCCAGCAGCTTCGGACAGGGGGCTTTCTTT.

This clonotype was seen many times. The J gene is TRBJ1-4, the V gene TRBV2; 7 nucleotides match TRBD1. J lost 0 bases, V lost 6 bases, and 4 bases had no gene match. Germline V CDR1 and CDR2: SNHLY, FYNNEI. The CDR3 runs 15 residues. As DNA, the CDR3 is TGTGCCAGCAGGGGAGGGACAGCAACTAATGAAAAACTGTTTTTT. Protein: CASRGGTATNEKLFF.

This clonotype was seen only a few times. J is TRBJ1-1 and V is TRBV25-1; D is perhaps TRBD1 (6 bases). From germline, CDR1 is MGHDK and CDR2 SYGVNS. This CDR3 is 13 amino acids long. V shed 8 bases and J shed 0 bases, with 10 bases lying between them. This CDR3 is CASVGQLNTEAFF. DNA of the CDR3: TGTGCCAGCGTAGGACAGTTGAACACTGAAGCTTTCTTT.

This clonotype was observed once. V usage is TRBV25-1 and J usage is TRBJ1-4; D ambiguous. Trimming took 6 bases from V and 2 from J, leaving 16 bases between them. This CDR3 has 16 amino acids. Germline-derived CDR1 and CDR2 are MGHDK and SYGVNS. CDR3 sequence reads: CASSQPDRTTNEKLFF. The CDR3 bases are TGTGCCAGCAGCCAGCCCGATAGGACGACTAATGAAAAACTGTTTTTT.

In the case of this clonotype: An end of the junction does not agree with germline; a read error may underlie this. This chain links TRBV5-1 with TRBJ1-5, with a possible D match to TRBD1 (6 bases). From germline, CDR1 is SGHRS and CDR2 YFSETQ. The CDR3 sequence is 15 residues long. In DNA form, the CDR3 reads TGTGCCAGCAGCCCCTCGGCGGGGGGGCGAGAGACCCAGCATTTT. It encodes CASSPSAGGRETQHF.

The chain carries TRBV4-1 and TRBJ1-2; D not certain. CDR1 MGHRA and CDR2 YSYEKL come from the germline V gene. The CDR3 length is 16 residues. V was clipped by 0 bases and J by 5 bases, with 16 bases between them. DNA for the CDR3: TGCGCCAGCAGCCAAGAGAGAGGCAGGAAGAATTATGGCTACACCTTC. Its protein product is CASSQERGRKNYGYTF.

The CDR3 sequence is CASSARRDTQYF. The CDR3 DNA reads TGTGCCAGCAGTGCCAGGAGAGATACCCAGTACTTC. The chain carries TRBV25-1 and TRBJ2-5, with D unresolved. V was cut by 4 bases and J by 8 bases, with 11 bases left in between. The germline gives CDR1 MGHDK, CDR2 SYGVNS. This CDR3 is 12 amino acids long.

This clonotype was recorded many times. The V gene is TRBV24-1, the J gene TRBJ1-2; TRBD1 matches 8 bases. This CDR3 region has 16 residues. The ends lost 2 bases at V and 6 bases at J; junction bases unmatched: 10. The germline gives CDR1 KGHDR, CDR2 SFDVKD. In DNA form, the CDR3 reads TGTGCCACCAGTGATTCCGGGACAGGCCAACTTCATGGCTACACCTTC. It encodes CATSDSGTGQLHGYTF.

This clonotype was seen many times. The V gene is TRBV7-2, the J gene TRBJ1-2; 11 bases are shared with TRBD1. The V and J ends lost 2 bases and 4 bases, in that order; junction bases with no gene match: 3. CDR1 SGHTA and CDR2 FQGNSA come from the germline V gene. The CDR3 has 15 residues. DNA for the CDR3: TGTGCCAGCAGCTTAAGGACAGGGGGCAGCTATGGCTACACCTTC. Amino acids: CASSLRTGGSYGYTF.

This clonotype was counted ten times or more. The chain couples TRBV19 to TRBJ2-2; tentatively, D is TRBD1 (5 bases). V lost 5 bases and J lost 3, with 13 bases in between. CDR3 size: 15 residues. Germline V gene lookup returns CDR1 LNHDA and CDR2 SQIVND (reference sequence). The CDR3 sequence is CASSLGLYHTGELFF. CDR3 in DNA: TGTGCCAGTAGTCTGGGGCTTTATCACACCGGGGAGCTGTTTTTT. Combining the CDR3 with reference TRBV19 and TRBJ2-2 gives the whole variable domain DGGITQSPKYLFRKEGQNVTLSCEQNLNHDAMYWYRQDPGQGLRLIYYSQIVNDFQKGDIAEGYSVSREKKESFPLTVTSAQKNPTAFYLCASSLGLYHTGELFFGEGSRLTVL.

This clonotype appeared many times. The chain employs TRBV20-1 and TRBJ2-7, with D perhaps matching TRBD1 or TRBD2 (5 bases each). CDR1 and CDR2 from the germline V gene are DFQATT and SNEGSKA (reference sequence). The CDR3 loop spans 14 amino acids. With 0 bases removed from V and 6 bases from J, the gap between germline ends came to 15 bases. CDR3 in amino acids: CSAREVGAKSEQYF. In DNA form, the CDR3 reads TGCAGTGCTAGAGAGGTCGGGGCGAAAAGCGAGCAGTACTTC.

DNA for the CDR3: TGTGCCACCAGTGATTTTAAAAACCGGGACTCCGACACAGATACGCAGTATTTT. This sequence encodes CATSDFKNRDSDTDTQYF. The chain carries TRBV24-1 and TRBJ2-3; a possible D gene is TRBD2 (6 bases). Looked up from germline, CDR1 is KGHDR and CDR2 is SFDVKD. V shed 1 base and J shed 2 bases, with 18 bases lying between them. The CDR3 is 18 amino acids.